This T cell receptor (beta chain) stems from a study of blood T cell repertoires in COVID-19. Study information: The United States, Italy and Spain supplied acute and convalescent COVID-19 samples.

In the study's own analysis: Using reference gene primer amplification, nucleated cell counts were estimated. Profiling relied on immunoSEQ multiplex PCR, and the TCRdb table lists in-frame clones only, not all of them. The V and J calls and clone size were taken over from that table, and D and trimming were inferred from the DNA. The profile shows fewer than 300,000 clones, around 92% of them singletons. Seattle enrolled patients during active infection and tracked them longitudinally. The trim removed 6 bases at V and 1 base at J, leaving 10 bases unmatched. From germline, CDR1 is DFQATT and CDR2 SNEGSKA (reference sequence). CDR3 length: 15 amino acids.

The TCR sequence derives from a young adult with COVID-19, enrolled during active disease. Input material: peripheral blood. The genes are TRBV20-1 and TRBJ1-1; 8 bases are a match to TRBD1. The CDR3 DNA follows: TGCAGTGCCAGTGCAGGGGGCGGGGGGAACACTGAAGCTTTCTTT. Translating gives CSASAGGGGNTEAFF.